Below are 31 T cell receptor beta chains sequenced from a single sample in a study of monozygotic twins with inflammatory bowel disease. One entry per CDR3 protein, without DNA, is what TCRdb gives after re-calling the 5' RACE reads. This sample's table has roughly 100,000 distinct CDR3 sequences. Sequencing input: blood. The receptors stem from a human donor with ulcerative colitis or Crohn's disease, or a healthy co-twin of an affected twin (not recorded which).

V and J are TRBV12-3 or TRBV12-4 and TRBJ1-1; the TCRdb D gene call, TRBD1, has no DNA to confirm it. The CDR3 is 14 residues long. CDR3: CASSLDRSNTEAFF.

The CDR3 protein is CASSAGLAGGPNEQFF. V usage is TRBV5-1 and J usage is TRBJ2-1; TCRdb returns TRBD2, unconfirmable since there is no DNA. Germline CDR1 reads SGHRS; CDR2 reads YFSETQ. This CDR3 contains 16 residues. The variable domain in full, with the rest retrieved from reference TRBV5-1 and TRBJ2-1, is KAGVTQTPRYLIKTRGQQVTLSCSPISGHRSVSWYQQTPGQGLQFLFEYFSETQRNKGNFPGRFSGRQFSNSRSEMNVSTLELGDSALYLCASSAGLAGGPNEQFFGPGTRLTVL.

The chain uses TRBV20-1 and TRBJ1-2. Germline V gene sequence: CDR1 DFQATT, CDR2 SNEGSKA (reference sequence). The CDR3 is 14 residues long. The CDR3 sequence is CSAREVRTNYGYTF.

The genes are TRBV5-1 and TRBJ2-3; TCRdb's D call, TRBD1, is unchecked because there is no DNA. The CDR3 has 16 residues. Germline V lookup: CDR1 SGHRS, CDR2 YFSETQ. The CDR3 protein is CASSLAGTGHSDTQYF. The complete variable domain, with remaining parts taken from reference TRBV5-1 and TRBJ2-3, reads KAGVTQTPRYLIKTRGQQVTLSCSPISGHRSVSWYQQTPGQGLQFLFEYFSETQRNKGNFPGRFSGRQFSNSRSEMNVSTLELGDSALYLCASSLAGTGHSDTQYFGPGTRLTVL.

The rearrangement joins TRBV24-1 to TRBJ2-1. The CDR3 runs to 14 residues. Germline values: CDR1 KGHDR, CDR2 SFDVKD. CDR3 in amino acids: CATSDLRINNEQFF.

The CDR3 here is CSARDRVEDTQYF. The rearrangement links TRBV20-1 to TRBJ2-3. From germline, CDR1 is DFQATT and CDR2 SNEGSKA (reference sequence). The CDR3 has 13 residues.

The V call is TRBV12-3 or TRBV12-4, the J call TRBJ2-6. The CDR3 sequence is 17 residues long. CDR3: CASSLYLVGSGANVLTF.

V gene TRBV5-6 combines with J gene TRBJ1-2. The length of the CDR3 is 15 residues. Germline CDR1 reads SGHDT; CDR2 reads YYEEEE. The CDR3 region is CASRKSGLLSDGYTF.

This chain uses TRBV30 with TRBJ1-5; TCRdb reports TRBD1, a call that lacks DNA to check it against. Germline loops: CDR1 GTSNPN, CDR2 SVGIG (reference sequence). The CDR3 runs to 13 residues. CDR3 residues: CAWSSGGGQPQHF.

The rearrangement uses TRBV11-2 and TRBJ2-4; TCRdb designates TRBD2, a call that cannot be tested without DNA. CDR1 and CDR2 (germline): SGHAT, FQNNGV. This CDR3 contains 16 residues. The CDR3 spells CASSFTAGGMAHIQYF.

V usage is TRBV19 and J usage is TRBJ1-5; TCRdb reports TRBD1, a call that lacks DNA to check it against. The CDR3 loop spans 15 amino acids. CDR1 LNHDA and CDR2 SQIVND come from the germline V gene (reference sequence). CDR3 protein: CASSYTGYSNQPQHF.

The V and J genes are TRBV29-1 and TRBJ1-2; TCRdb's D gene call, TRBD1, goes unchecked for lack of DNA. Germline V gene lookup returns CDR1 SQVTM and CDR2 ANQGSEA. The CDR3 runs 12 residues. The chain's CDR3 is CSVVTVENGYTF.

V gene TRBV7-2 combines with J gene TRBJ1-5; with no DNA, the TCRdb D assignment of TRBD1 cannot be verified. Germline lookup yields CDR1 SGHTA and CDR2 FQGNSA. This CDR3 has 17 residues. This CDR3 is CASSLVGTGANNQPQHF.

The V call is TRBV18, the J call TRBJ2-2. The germline V gene has CDR1 KGHSH and CDR2 LQKENI. The CDR3 has 16 amino acids. The CDR3 sequence: CASSPVGTANTGELFF.

The chain uses TRBV7-3 and TRBJ2-3; TCRdb names TRBD1, which stays unverified in the absence of DNA. This CDR3 contains 15 residues. Per the germline V gene, CDR1 is SGHTA and CDR2 is FQGTGA. The CDR3 loop is CASSWTGVGQDTQYF.

CDR3 amino acids: CASSVSGINEQFF. The chain uses TRBV7-2 and TRBJ2-1. This CDR3 contains 13 residues. The germline V gene has CDR1 SGHTA and CDR2 FQGNSA.

The V gene is TRBV7-2, the J gene TRBJ2-7; TCRdb lists TRBD2, though no DNA is available to test this call. CDR1 is SGHTA and CDR2 is FQGNSA in the germline V gene. CDR3 length: 16 amino acids. The CDR3 reads CASSNRRGLAGAEQYF.

The rearrangement uses TRBV20-1 and TRBJ2-2; the D call from TCRdb, TRBD1, cannot be confirmed without DNA. CDR1 and CDR2 (germline): DFQATT, SNEGSKA (reference sequence). This CDR3 is 13 amino acids long. The CDR3 here is CSARGPNAGELFF.

V usage is TRBV20-1 and J usage is TRBJ1-2. In germline, CDR1 is DFQATT, CDR2 SNEGSKA (reference sequence). The CDR3 is 15 residues long. The chain's CDR3 is CSAREGTTSSYGYTF.

The genes are TRBV18 and TRBJ2-3. The CDR3 spans 14 residues. Per the germline V gene, CDR1 is KGHSH and CDR2 is LQKENI. CDR3 in amino acids: CASSLSGQPDTQYF.

The chain employs TRBV13 and TRBJ2-3; TCRdb outputs TRBD2, but without DNA this stays unchecked. Germline V CDR1 and CDR2: PRHDT, FYEKMQ (reference sequence). The CDR3 covers 17 residues. The CDR3: CASSWTKNSGRSDTQYF.

The J gene is TRBJ1-2, the V gene TRBV7-6; the D call of TRBD1 rests on TCRdb alone, since no DNA is present to check it. The length of the CDR3 is 14 residues. CDR1 and CDR2 (germline): SGHVS, FNYEAQ. CDR3 loop: CASSSLGQTYGYTF.

This chain connects TRBV5-5 to TRBJ2-5; TCRdb's D call, TRBD2, is unchecked because there is no DNA. Germline V gene data show CDR1 as SGHKS and CDR2 as YYEKEE (reference sequence). The CDR3 runs 16 residues. The CDR3 reads CASSLELAGGRETQYF.

The chain employs TRBV7-9 and TRBJ2-5; TCRdb reports TRBD2, a call that lacks DNA to check it against. Germline assignment: CDR1 SEHNR and CDR2 FQNEAQ (reference sequence). The CDR3 is made up of 15 amino acids. CDR3 protein: CASSRDFTYQETQYF.

The chain joins TRBV20-1 to TRBJ2-5; absent DNA, TCRdb's TRBD1 call cannot be checked. The CDR3 covers 13 residues. Germline CDR1 reads DFQATT; CDR2 reads SNEGSKA (reference sequence). CDR3 sequence reads: CSAEWGGVETQYF.

The chain joins TRBV20-1 to TRBJ2-4. CDR3 length: 15 amino acids. From germline, CDR1 is DFQATT and CDR2 SNEGSKA (reference sequence). CDR3 loop: CSAREGSNAKNIQYF.

The chain combines TRBV30 with TRBJ2-6; TCRdb picks TRBD1, but there is no DNA to check that call. In germline, CDR1 is GTSNPN, CDR2 SVGIG (reference sequence). CDR3 length: 15 amino acids. The CDR3 is CAWSAGVNGANVLTF.

The V gene is TRBV7-2, the J gene TRBJ2-5. The CDR3 runs 12 residues. Germline loops: CDR1 SGHTA, CDR2 FQGNSA. CDR3 sequence: CASSLVTETQYF.

This chain uses TRBV20-1 with TRBJ1-2; the D call of TRBD1 rests on TCRdb alone, since no DNA is present to check it. Per germline, CDR1 DFQATT and CDR2 SNEGSKA (reference sequence). CDR3 length: 14 amino acids. This CDR3 reads CSRGTDRGLYGYTF.

The chain carries TRBV7-2 and TRBJ2-4; no DNA is available, so the TRBD2 call from TCRdb remains unchecked. Looked up from germline, CDR1 is SGHTA and CDR2 is FQGNSA. The CDR3 runs to 15 residues. CDR3 loop: CASSLPGTTSNIQYF.

The chain combines TRBV20-1 with TRBJ2-3; checking the TCRdb D call of TRBD2 is not possible without DNA. The CDR3 contains 15 residues. Germline-derived CDR1 and CDR2 are DFQATT and SNEGSKA (reference sequence). The CDR3 protein is CSASKASGGRYTQYF.